Listed below are T cell receptor beta chains from one sample, sequenced in a study of human T cells and chemical hapten exposure. TCRdb reprocessed the RACE reads with MiXCR, giving one entry per CDR3 protein. The table includes around 350,000 distinct CDR3 sequences, approximately 5.8% detected once. The starting material was whole blood, obtained in connection with sensitization to the hapten diphenylcyclopropenone (DPC). The source is a woman between 18 and 29 years old with alopecia areata. Some clones in this sample may be carry-over from other donors' samples. The CDR3 runs from the conserved cysteine through the conserved F or W. Each record gives: J gene, V gene, D gene, CDR3 length, clone size, CDR3 DNA, CDR3 protein. D genes are given only for firm matches. Clone size is stated in some rows and not others, as once, few, many or a class when expanded.

j_call: TRBJ1-1
v_call: TRBV6-1
d_call: TRBD1
cdr3_length: 13
clone_size: .
cdr3_nt: TGTGCCAGCACTCAACAGGGGCTGGTTGAAGCTTTCTTT
cdr3_aa: CASTQQGLVEAFF

j_call: TRBJ2-1
v_call: TRBV10-3
d_call: TRBD1
cdr3_length: 12
clone_size: many
cdr3_nt: TGTGCCACCCAGGGACAGGACAATGAGCAGTTCTTC
cdr3_aa: CATQGQDNEQFF

j_call: TRBJ1-1
v_call: TRBV11-2
d_call: .
cdr3_length: 11
clone_size: .
cdr3_nt: TGTGCCAGCAGCTTAGTCAGGGAAGCTTTCTTT
cdr3_aa: CASSLVREAFF

j_call: TRBJ1-1
v_call: TRBV7-2
d_call: .
cdr3_length: 14
clone_size: many
cdr3_nt: TGTGCCAGCAGCTTTTTGGATTTAGAAACTGAAGCTTTCTTT
cdr3_aa: CASSFLDLETEAFF

j_call: TRBJ2-1
v_call: TRBV3-1
d_call: .
cdr3_length: 13
clone_size: many
cdr3_nt: TGTGCCAGCAGCCACCCGACTAACGATGAGCAGTTCTTC
cdr3_aa: CASSHPTNDEQFF

j_call: TRBJ1-1
v_call: TRBV5-1
d_call: .
cdr3_length: 14
clone_size: .
cdr3_nt: TGCGCCAGCAGCTTTACAGCCATGAACACTGAAGCTTTCTTT
cdr3_aa: CASSFTAMNTEAFF

j_call: TRBJ2-7
v_call: TRBV24-1
d_call: .
cdr3_length: 12
clone_size: .
cdr3_nt: TGTGCCACCAGTGGAAAGGGCAACGAGCAGTACTTC
cdr3_aa: CATSGKGNEQYF

j_call: TRBJ2-5
v_call: TRBV10-3
d_call: TRBD1
cdr3_length: 13
clone_size: many
cdr3_nt: TGTGCCATCAGTGGGGACAGGGAAGAGACCCAGTACTTC
cdr3_aa: CAISGDREETQYF

j_call: TRBJ2-7
v_call: TRBV29-1
d_call: TRBD1
cdr3_length: 13
clone_size: few
cdr3_nt: TGCAGCGCACGGACAGGGGGGCGCTACGAGCAGTACTTC
cdr3_aa: CSARTGGRYEQYF

j_call: TRBJ2-1
v_call: TRBV28
d_call: .
cdr3_length: 15
clone_size: many
cdr3_nt: TGTGCCAGCAGTCCCCAGGGGGGAATCTACAATGAGCAGTTCTTC
cdr3_aa: CASSPQGGIYNEQFF

j_call: TRBJ1-6
v_call: TRBV7-2
d_call: TRBD1
cdr3_length: 15
clone_size: many
cdr3_nt: TGTGCCAGCAGCTTAGGAAGGGGGCCTGGTTCACCCCTCCACTTT
cdr3_aa: CASSLGRGPGSPLHF

j_call: TRBJ2-6
v_call: TRBV6-5
d_call: .
cdr3_length: 15
clone_size: few
cdr3_nt: TGTGCCAGCAGTCGCGCGTTAGTTGGGGCCAACGTCCTGACTTTC
cdr3_aa: CASSRALVGANVLTF